This T cell receptor (beta chain) was recorded in a study of blood T cell repertoires in COVID-19. Looked up from germline, CDR1 is SGHAT and CDR2 is FQNNGV. This CDR3 has 16 residues. Deletions cut 2 bases from V and 0 bases from J, with 13 bases between. Some clones are missing from TCRdb's copy, which holds only in-frame ones; the method was immunoSEQ multiplex PCR. Among about 220,000 clones listed, about 85% were seen once. The V call is TRBV11-2, the J call TRBJ2-5, with D possibly being TRBD1 (5 bases). This TCR derives from a man aged 50 or older who had recovered from COVID-19. The source material was peripheral blood. CDR3 loop: CASSLTPGLYQETQYF. Written as DNA, the CDR3 is TGTGCCAGCAGCTTAACGCCAGGGTTGTACCAAGAGACCCAGTACTTC.